Shown below are 28 T cell receptor beta chains from a single sample sequenced in a study of graft-versus-host responses after intestinal transplantation. Lymphocytes (intraepithelial and lamina propria) were released by processing the graft tissue. Using immunoSEQ multiplex PCR, the repertoire was profiled, and TCRdb retains in-frame clones only, with some absent. The sample shows roughly 5,700 clones, 65% to 70% of them seen only once. Sequencing used ileum tissue, obtained around 300 days after intestinal transplant. These receptors were collected from a human patient who received an intestinal transplant, so some T cells may come from the graft donor.

The chain is built from TRBV28 and TRBJ1-1; maybe TRBD1 (6 bases). Trimming stripped 7 bases from V and 0 bases from J, with 18 bases between. Germline loops: CDR1 MDHEN, CDR2 SYDVKM. The CDR3 has 16 amino acids. The CDR3 loop reads CASMRGATVLNTEAFF. DNA of the CDR3: TGTGCCAGCATGCGGGGGGCGACAGTTCTGAACACTGAAGCTTTCTTT. The full variable domain, rest sourced from reference TRBV28 and TRBJ1-1, is DVKVTQSSRYLVKRTGEKVFLECVQDMDHENMFWYRQDPGLGLRLIYFSYDVKMKEKGDIPEGYSVSREKKERFSLILESASTNQTSMYLCASMRGATVLNTEAFFGQGTRLTVV.

The chain is built from TRBV5-6 and TRBJ2-1, with no clear D. The CDR3 is 13 amino acids. CDR1 SGHDT and CDR2 YYEEEE come from the germline V gene. The V end was cut by 2 bases, the J end by 6 bases, with 9 bases between. The DNA for the CDR3 is TGTGCCAGCAGCTTTGGATTCCCCAATGAGCAGTTCTTC. Translation gives CASSFGFPNEQFF.

This chain connects TRBV19 to TRBJ1-5, with TRBD1 as a possible D gene (5 bases). The CDR3 extends over 16 amino acids. Trimming removed 1 base from V and 2 bases from J, with 12 bases in between. Germline V CDR1 and CDR2: LNHDA, SQIVND (reference sequence). The CDR3 sequence: CASSIGGMHRNQPQHF. CDR3 sequence (DNA): TGTGCCAGTAGTATAGGGGGCATGCACCGCAATCAGCCCCAGCATTTT.

In its sample, this clone ranks as medium-sized. This sequence joins TRBV7-7 and TRBJ1-5; D is ambiguous. Germline CDR1 is SSHAT and CDR2 is FNYEAQ (reference sequence). The length of the CDR3 is 11 residues. Trimming left V 6 bases short and J 3 bases short, with 3 bases between. Here the CDR3 DNA reads TGTGCCAGCAGTCTCAATCAGCCCCAGCATTTT. Protein product: CASSLNQPQHF.

This clone was seen just once. The V and J genes are TRBV30 and TRBJ1-5; D call uncertain. Germline V CDR1 and CDR2: GTSNPN, SVGIG (reference sequence). Trimming shortened V by 1 base and J by 5 bases, and 9 bases separated the two germline ends. The CDR3 is made up of 13 amino acids. The CDR3 loop is CAWSEKRDQPQHF. Written as DNA, the CDR3 is TGTGCCTGGAGTGAAAAGAGGGATCAGCCCCAGCATTTT.

This clone was detected only once. The gene calls are TRBV5-1 and TRBJ2-1; 13 bases fit TRBD2. Germline values: CDR1 SGHRS, CDR2 YFSETQ. The CDR3 has 15 amino acids. The junction had 4 bases not matched to a gene; V was cut back by 3 bases and J by 7 bases. The CDR3 spells CASSSGTSGKNEQFF. The DNA of the CDR3 is TGCGCCAGCAGCTCCGGGACTAGCGGGAAAAATGAGCAGTTCTTC.

The J gene is TRBJ1-3, the V gene TRBV9; tentative D call: TRBD1 (5 bases). This CDR3 is 16 amino acids long. Germline V gives CDR1 SGDLS, CDR2 YYNGEE. Trimming shortened V by 0 bases and J by 0 bases, and 10 bases separated the two germline ends. CDR3: CASSVAQGFSGNTIYF. The CDR3 DNA sequence: TGTGCCAGCAGCGTAGCCCAGGGCTTCTCTGGAAACACCATATATTTT.

In its sample, this clone was seen once. The V gene is TRBV5-6, the J gene TRBJ2-7; 11 bases fit TRBD2. V shed 4 bases, J shed 2 bases, and the junction held 5 bases outside the gene matches. The CDR3 loop spans 15 amino acids. Per germline, CDR1 SGHDT and CDR2 YYEEEE. CDR3 in amino acids: CASSGRLAGTYEQYF. The DNA for the CDR3 is TGTGCCAGCAGCGGAAGACTAGCGGGAACCTACGAGCAGTACTTC.

In its sample, this clone is medium-sized (0.01 to 0.1%). V gene TRBV28 combines with J gene TRBJ2-7; no firm D call. The CDR3 loop spans 13 amino acids. Germline CDR1 reads MDHEN; CDR2 reads SYDVKM. Between the trimmed V and J ends, which lost 6 bases and 3 bases, there was a span of 12 bases. The CDR3 region has the DNA TGTGCCAGCAGACGACCTGCCAACTACGAGCAGTACTTC. Amino acid sequence: CASRRPANYEQYF.

This clone was seen only once. V gene TRBV21-1 combines with J gene TRBJ2-1; TRBD1 is taken as the D call from the table, unchecked against the DNA. TRBV21-1 is described as a pseudogene. The CDR3 consists of 14 residues. CDR3 residues: CASSKRQGYNEQFF. The CDR3 DNA reads as TGTGCCAGCAGCAAAAGACAGGGCTACAATGAGCAGTTCTTC.

J is TRBJ2-4 and V is TRBV5-1; a weak D match, TRBD1 (6 bases). Germline values: CDR1 SGHRS, CDR2 YFSETQ. Trimming took off 1 base at V and 9 bases at J, with 11 bases between the two ends. This CDR3 contains 13 residues. The CDR3 reads CASSLSGDGIQYF. CDR3 sequence (DNA): TGCGCCAGCAGCTTGTCAGGGGACGGCATTCAGTACTTC.

The chain has TRBV18 and TRBJ2-6; 7 bases agree with TRBD1. The germline V gene encodes CDR1 KGHSH and CDR2 LQKENI. CDR3 size: 17 residues. V lost 6 bases, J lost 0 bases, and 8 bases stayed unmatched. The CDR3 is CASSQGQHSSGANVLTF. In nucleotides, the CDR3 is TGTGCCAGCTCCCAGGGACAGCATTCCTCTGGGGCCAACGTCCTGACTTTC.

The gene calls are TRBV28 and TRBJ1-2; D is uncertain. Trimming stripped 4 bases from V and 6 bases from J, with 15 bases between. CDR3 size: 14 residues. Germline V gene data show CDR1 as MDHEN and CDR2 as SYDVKM. The CDR3 DNA sequence: TGTGCCAGCAGTTATATAACAAGGCGGGATGGCTACACCTTC. This encodes CASSYITRRDGYTF.

Points on this clone: One junction end disagrees with the germline gene, perhaps due to a read error. The chain is built from TRBV7-9 and TRBJ1-2; the match to TRBD1 covers 12 bases. The CDR3 runs 17 residues. Germline V gene data show CDR1 as SEHNR and CDR2 as FQNEAQ (reference sequence). CDR3 sequence: CASTLGAGTGGSYGYTF. CDR3 DNA sequence: TGTGCCAGCACCTTAGGAGCCGGGACAGGGGGCTCCTATGGCTACACCTTC.

The chain is built from TRBV27 and TRBJ2-7, with D possibly TRBD2 on 5 matching bases. This CDR3 comprises 14 residues. CDR1 is MNHEY, CDR2 SMNVEV, per germline (reference sequence). V was shortened by 2 bases and J by 3 bases, with 11 bases between the two germline ends. Written as DNA, the CDR3 is TGTGCCAGCAGTTTAAGCGGCGATTACTACGAGCAGTACTTC. This translates into CASSLSGDYYEQYF.

For the CDR3, the DNA is TGTGCCAGCAGCTTTCTTGGCACCGGGGAGCTGTTTTTT. This sequence encodes CASSFLGTGELFF. The V gene is TRBV7-7, the J gene TRBJ2-2; D unclear. The V gene's germline CDR1 is SSHAT and CDR2 FNYEAQ (reference sequence). The CDR3 is made up of 13 amino acids. V was trimmed by 3 bases and J by 4 bases, leaving 6 bases between them.

The chain has TRBV7-9 and TRBJ2-7; TRBD1 matches 8 bases. The CDR3 sequence is 12 residues long. Germline V lookup: CDR1 SEHNR, CDR2 FQNEAQ (reference sequence). The junction had 5 bases not matched to a gene; V was cut back by 5 bases and J by 8 bases. DNA for the CDR3: TGTGCCAGCAGCCCCGACAGGGGTAAGCAGTACTTC. It encodes CASSPDRGKQYF.

The chain uses TRBV12-5 and TRBJ1-5; TRBD1 aligns across 9 bases. CDR1 is LGHNT, CDR2 FRNRAP, per germline. The CDR3 is 16 amino acids. Trimming cost V 11 bases and J 0 bases; bases outside gene matches: 11. In DNA, the CDR3 is TGTGCTGGTAGCCGGGACAGGGATTATAGCAATCAGCCCCAGCATTTT. It codes for CAGSRDRDYSNQPQHF.

The chain combines TRBV18 with TRBJ2-1; TRBD2 aligns across 10 bases. The CDR3 sequence is 15 residues long. J lost 4 bases, V lost 6 bases, and 6 bases had no gene match. Germline CDR1 KGHSH, CDR2 LQKENI. CDR3 in DNA: TGTGCCAGCTCGCCTACTAGCGGGACTTACAATGAGCAGTTCTTC. Its protein product is CASSPTSGTYNEQFF.

The V gene is TRBV28, the J gene TRBJ2-1; tentative D call: TRBD1 (6 bases). The CDR3 contains 16 residues. The V gene's germline CDR1 is MDHEN and CDR2 SYDVKM. The ends were cut back, 0 bases at V and 5 bases at J, with 14 bases in the middle. CDR3 region: CASSLWGTNPNNEQFF. CDR3 bases: TGTGCCAGCAGTTTATGGGGGACAAATCCTAACAATGAGCAGTTCTTC.

Here the CDR3 DNA reads TGTGCCAGCTACTCCTACGAGCAGTACTTC. Protein sequence: CASYSYEQYF. V gene TRBV2 combines with J gene TRBJ2-5; D unresolved. The J call may not be correct, given that the DNA end is closer to TRBJ2-7. CDR1 and CDR2 (germline): SNHLY, FYNNEI. The CDR3 has 10 amino acids.

The rearrangement joins TRBV14 to TRBJ2-3; 13 bases fit TRBD2. The CDR3 covers 17 residues. V shed 4 bases and J 4 bases; nucleotides not matched to a gene: 8. The germline CDR1 and CDR2 sequences are SGHDN and FVKESK. Here the CDR3 DNA reads TGTGCCAGCAGCCGAATACTAGCGGGAGGGCCGGCAGATACGCAGTATTTT. Protein: CASSRILAGGPADTQYF. Supplemented by reference TRBV14 and TRBJ2-3, the full variable domain reads EAGVTQFPSHSVIEKGQTVTLRCDPISGHDNLYWYRRVMGKEIKFLLHFVKESKQDESGMPNNRFLAERTGGTYSTLKVQPAELEDSGVYFCASSRILAGGPADTQYFGPGTRLTVL.

This chain links TRBV20-1 with TRBJ1-2, with a possible D match to TRBD1 (5 bases). V was clipped by 6 bases and J by 6 bases, with 11 bases between them. Germline lookup yields CDR1 DFQATT and CDR2 SNEGSKA (reference sequence). This CDR3 spans 11 amino acids. Written as DNA, the CDR3 is TGCAGTGCGCGGGGGAGCGATGGCTACACCTTC. This codes for CSARGSDGYTF.

This clone was seen only once. This chain joins TRBV11-2 and TRBJ2-2, with D unresolved. The V gene lost 3 bases and the J gene lost 4 bases, with 6 bases spanning the gap. The CDR3 covers 13 residues. Germline CDR1 is SGHAT and CDR2 is FQNNGV. The CDR3 protein is CASSFLGTGELFF. The DNA for the CDR3 is TGTGCCAGCAGCTTTCTTGGCACCGGGGAGCTGTTTTTT.

The chain uses TRBV10-3 and TRBJ2-3; D is ambiguous. Germline V gives CDR1 ENHRY, CDR2 SYGVKD. V lost 2 bases to trimming and J lost 1 base, with 10 bases between them. The CDR3 contains 15 residues. In DNA form, the CDR3 reads TGTGCCATCAGTGAGCCCTTCGGGCGCACAGATACGCAGTATTTT. Translating it yields CAISEPFGRTDTQYF.

This clone was picked up a small number of times. This chain joins TRBV5-6 and TRBJ2-2; 11 bases are a match to TRBD2. CDR1 and CDR2 (germline): SGHDT, YYEEEE. The CDR3 contains 15 residues. The V gene end was trimmed by 2 bases and the J gene end by 7 bases; junction bases not matched to a gene: 4. The CDR3 region is CASSLLAGVVGELFF. CDR3 DNA: TGTGCCAGCAGCTTACTAGCGGGAGTTGTCGGGGAGCTGTTTTTT.

The chain carries TRBV2 and TRBJ1-1; 7 positions agree with TRBD1. With V trimmed by 3 bases and J by 1 base, 8 bases remained unmatched. Looked up from germline, CDR1 is SNHLY and CDR2 is FYNNEI. CDR3 size: 16 residues. The CDR3 coding sequence is TGTGCCAGCAGTGAGCCAGAGGGACAGCAGAACACTGAAGCTTTCTTT. Protein: CASSEPEGQQNTEAFF. Supplemented by reference TRBV2 and TRBJ1-1, the full variable domain reads EPEVTQTPSHQVTQMGQEVILRCVPISNHLYFYWYRQILGQKVEFLVSFYNNEISEKSEIFDDQFSVERPDGSNFTLKIRSTKLEDSAMYFCASSEPEGQQNTEAFFGQGTRLTVV.

The rearrangement links TRBV7-8 to TRBJ1-5; D ambiguous. Per germline, CDR1 SGHVS and CDR2 FQNEAQ. Between the trimmed V and J ends, which lost 0 bases and 5 bases, there was a span of 8 bases. The length of the CDR3 is 14 residues. The CDR3 sequence is CASSLAIGYQPQHF. CDR3 nucleotide sequence: TGTGCCAGCAGCTTAGCCATAGGATATCAGCCCCAGCATTTT.